These 13 T cell receptor beta chains were sequenced from one sample in a study of T cell responses to AZD1222 COVID-19 vaccine. The assay was immunoSEQ multiplex PCR, and TCRdb's table has in-frame clones only and misses some. The table lists 65,000 to 95,000 clones, about 85% of them singletons. This sample comprised peripheral blood, obtained on day 0 of AZD1222 vaccination. The receptors originated from an adult in good health.

The chain is built from TRBV4-1 and TRBJ2-7; TRBD1 matches at 9 bases. Germline values: CDR1 MGHRA, CDR2 YSYEKL. The junction had 20 bases not matched to a gene; V was cut back by 4 bases and J by 7 bases. The CDR3 extends over 18 amino acids. Written as DNA, the CDR3 is TGCGCCAGCAGCCGCAAACCGGGACAGGGCGCTTATGGGGGTGAGCAGTACTTC. It is translated as CASSRKPGQGAYGGEQYF.

The V gene is TRBV5-1, the J gene TRBJ2-7; 8 bases are a match to TRBD2. CDR1 is SGHRS, CDR2 YFSETQ, per germline. With 6 bases clipped from V and 6 bases from J, the junction kept 11 bases outside the gene matches. The length of the CDR3 is 14 residues. CDR3 residues: CASTPLQRGSEQYF. The DNA of the CDR3 is TGCGCCAGCACGCCCCTCCAGCGGGGGAGCGAGCAGTACTTC. Full variable domain (rest looked up from reference TRBV5-1 and TRBJ2-7): KAGVTQTPRYLIKTRGQQVTLSCSPISGHRSVSWYQQTPGQGLQFLFEYFSETQRNKGNFPGRFSGRQFSNSRSEMNVSTLELGDSALYLCASTPLQRGSEQYFGPGTRLTVT.

The rearrangement uses TRBV24-1 and TRBJ2-1; no firm D call. Trimming removed 4 bases from V and 0 bases from J, with 9 bases in between. CDR3 length: 15 amino acids. Germline V gene lookup returns CDR1 KGHDR and CDR2 SFDVKD. CDR3 nucleotide sequence: TGTGCCACCAGTGAGGCGTCTCACTCCTACAATGAGCAGTTCTTC. It encodes CATSEASHSYNEQFF.

This sequence joins TRBV7-9 and TRBJ1-1; 10 bases are a match to TRBD1. The J segment lost 2 bases and the V segment lost 6 bases, leaving 18 bases of the junction unmatched. Germline V gene lookup returns CDR1 SEHNR and CDR2 FQNEAQ (reference sequence). This CDR3 has 19 amino acids. The CDR3 coding sequence is TGTGCCAGCAGTTCTTACGGATCTCCGGGACAGGGGATCAACACTGAAGCTTTCTTT. Its translation: CASSSYGSPGQGINTEAFF.

The chain links TRBV5-6 to TRBJ1-2, with D hard to call. Trimming pared 4 bases from V and 2 bases from J, leaving 9 bases between. The germline CDR1 and CDR2 sequences are SGHDT and YYEEEE. The length of the CDR3 is 13 residues. The DNA for the CDR3 is TGTGCCAGCAGCGGACGGATCAACTATGGCTACACCTTC. Residues: CASSGRINYGYTF.

The sample holds a few counts of this clone. The J gene is TRBJ2-1, the V gene TRBV10-2, with 7 bases that match TRBD2. The ends lost 7 bases at V and 12 bases at J; junction bases unmatched: 18. The V gene's germline CDR1 is WSHSY and CDR2 SAAADI. The CDR3 has 15 residues. The CDR3 DNA sequence: TGCGCCAGCACCCCACGGGGGGTCGACACGATCGGGCAGTTCTTC. This codes for CASTPRGVDTIGQFF.

The chain employs TRBV3-1 (or the pseudogene TRBV3-2) and TRBJ2-1, with a tentative D call TRBD2 (5 bases). The CDR3 loop spans 15 amino acids. The V gene lost 7 bases and the J gene lost 4 bases, with 17 bases spanning the gap. Germline CDR1 LGHDT, CDR2 YNNKEL (reference sequence). CDR3 DNA sequence: TGTGCCAGCACCTCGTCGGGGTCCCCGTACAATGAGCAGTTCTTC. As protein: CASTSSGSPYNEQFF.

This sequence joins TRBV9 and TRBJ2-5; TRBD1 agrees at 7 bases. The V gene's germline CDR1 is SGDLS and CDR2 YYNGEE. The CDR3 totals 16 residues. With V trimmed by 0 bases and J by 2 bases, 7 bases remained unmatched. The CDR3 reads CASSVGGGEDQETQYF. For the CDR3, the DNA is TGTGCCAGCAGCGTAGGAGGGGGCGAGGATCAAGAGACCCAGTACTTC.

This sequence joins TRBV5-6 and TRBJ2-7; no firm D call. The CDR3 is made up of 16 amino acids. From germline, CDR1 is SGHDT and CDR2 YYEEEE. With 3 bases removed from V and 0 bases from J, the gap between germline ends came to 16 bases. Here the CDR3 reads CASSSRFAPLSYEQYF. The DNA for the CDR3 is TGTGCCAGCAGCTCGCGTTTCGCCCCCCTCTCCTACGAGCAGTACTTC.

The genes are TRBV5-5 and TRBJ1-6, with D perhaps matching TRBD1 (5 bases). Germline V gene lookup returns CDR1 SGHKS and CDR2 YYEKEE (reference sequence). V dropped 5 bases and J dropped 16 bases, with 16 bases sitting between them. This CDR3 is 12 amino acids long. The CDR3 is CASRGEGPSLHF. The CDR3 region has the DNA TGTGCCAGCAGGGGGGAGGGGCCCTCTCTCCACTTT. The full variable domain, completed using reference TRBV5-5 and TRBJ1-6, is DAGVTQSPTHLIKTRGQQVTLRCSPISGHKSVSWYQQVLGQGPQFIFQYYEKEERGRGNFPDRFSARQFPNYSSELNVNALLLGDSALYLCASRGEGPSLHFGNGTRLTVT.

The chain links TRBV6-4 to TRBJ1-2; the match to TRBD1 covers 7 bases. J lost 0 bases, V lost 4 bases, and 5 bases had no gene match. From germline, CDR1 is MRHNA and CDR2 SNTAGT. This CDR3 has 15 amino acids. The CDR3 loop is CASSAGTASNYGYTF. For the CDR3, the DNA is TGTGCCAGCAGTGCCGGGACAGCGTCTAACTATGGCTACACCTTC.

The chain joins TRBV5-1 to TRBJ1-2; 7 nucleotides line up with TRBD1. The CDR3 has 14 amino acids. CDR1 and CDR2 (germline): SGHRS, YFSETQ. V dropped 7 bases and J dropped 8; count of bases not matched to a gene: 14. The CDR3 region has the DNA TGCGCCAGCTCCTTACCCGGGACAGATACGGGCTACACCTTC. Protein sequence: CASSLPGTDTGYTF. Full variable domain (remainder filled in from reference TRBV5-1 and TRBJ1-2): KAGVTQTPRYLIKTRGQQVTLSCSPISGHRSVSWYQQTPGQGLQFLFEYFSETQRNKGNFPGRFSGRQFSNSRSEMNVSTLELGDSALYLCASSLPGTDTGYTFGSGTRLTVV.

The chain links TRBV10-3 to TRBJ2-3; 8 positions agree with TRBD1. Germline V gives CDR1 ENHRY, CDR2 SYGVKD. The ends lost 4 bases at V and 6 bases at J; junction bases unmatched: 6. The CDR3 totals 14 residues. The CDR3 loop reads CAISGGQGGDTQYF. The CDR3 DNA reads as TGTGCCATCAGTGGTGGACAGGGTGGGGATACGCAGTATTTT.